These 4 T cell receptor beta chains share one sample of origin, sequenced in a study of identical twins. TCRdb re-derived calls from the 5' RACE reads in MiXCR, one entry per CDR3 protein. The sample records 690,000 or so distinct CDR3 sequences, around 6% being singletons. Sequences were obtained from naive T cells sorted from blood. These receptors originate from a young man in good health.

There are many counts of this clonotype. The V and J genes are TRBV7-2 and TRBJ2-1; D is possibly TRBD1 or TRBD2 (5 bases each). The ends were cut back, 1 base at V and 9 bases at J, with 16 bases in the middle. Germline CDR1 is SGHTA and CDR2 is FQGNSA. CDR3 length: 15 amino acids. The CDR3 protein is CASSLEKIGTAEQFF. DNA for the CDR3: TGTGCCAGCAGCTTAGAAAAGATCGGGACGGCTGAGCAGTTCTTC.

This clonotype was counted ten times or more. This rearrangement joins TRBV9 to TRBJ2-1; D is possibly TRBD2 (6 bases). The CDR3 is made up of 13 amino acids. Germline CDR1 SGDLS, CDR2 YYNGEE. V was trimmed by 3 bases and J by 6 bases, leaving 10 bases between them. CDR3 DNA sequence: TGTGCCAGCAGCGACGGAGGGTCCAATGAGCAGTTCTTC. Translation gives CASSDGGSNEQFF.

This clonotype was recorded a few times. V gene TRBV30 combines with J gene TRBJ2-3; D is perhaps TRBD2 (5 bases). The CDR3 runs 15 residues. The germline gives CDR1 GTSNPN, CDR2 SVGIG (reference sequence). V was clipped by 0 bases and J by 0 bases, with 10 bases between them. CDR3 sequence: CAWSVIGGSTDTQYF. CDR3 in DNA: TGTGCCTGGAGTGTAATCGGCGGGAGCACAGATACGCAGTATTTT.

The chain has TRBV3-1 and TRBJ2-7; TRBD1 matches 12 bases. The CDR3 covers 15 residues. Germline V gene sequence: CDR1 LGHDT, CDR2 YNNKEL (reference sequence). V trimming: 3 bases; J trimming: 6 bases; junction bases outside the gene matches: 6. The CDR3 reads CASSQGTGGVVEQYV. CDR3 nucleotides: TGTGCCAGCAGCCAGGGGACAGGGGGCGTGGTCGAGCAGTACGTC.